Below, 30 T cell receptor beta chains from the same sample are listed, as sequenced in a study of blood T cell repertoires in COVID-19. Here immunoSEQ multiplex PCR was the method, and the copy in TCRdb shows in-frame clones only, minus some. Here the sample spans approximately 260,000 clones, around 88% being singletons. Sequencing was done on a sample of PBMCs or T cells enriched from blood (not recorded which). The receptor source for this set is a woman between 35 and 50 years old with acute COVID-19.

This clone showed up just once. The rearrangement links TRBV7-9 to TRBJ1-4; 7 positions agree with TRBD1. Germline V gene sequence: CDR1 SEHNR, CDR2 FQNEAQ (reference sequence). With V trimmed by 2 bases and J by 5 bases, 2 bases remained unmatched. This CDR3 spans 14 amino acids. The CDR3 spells CASSLTGANEKLFF. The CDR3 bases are TGTGCCAGCAGCTTAACAGGGGCAAATGAAAAACTGTTTTTT. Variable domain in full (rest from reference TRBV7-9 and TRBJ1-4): DTGVSQNPRHKITKRGQNVTFRCDPISEHNRLYWYRQTLGQGPEFLTYFQNEAQLEKSRLLSDRFSAERPKGSFSTLEIQRTEQGDSAMYLCASSLTGANEKLFFGSGTQLSVL.

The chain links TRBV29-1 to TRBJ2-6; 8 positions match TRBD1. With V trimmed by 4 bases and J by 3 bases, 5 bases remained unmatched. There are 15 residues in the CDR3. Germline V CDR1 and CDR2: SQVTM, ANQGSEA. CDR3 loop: CSVGTGIGGANVLTF. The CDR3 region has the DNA TGCAGCGTTGGGACAGGGATAGGTGGGGCCAACGTCCTGACTTTC.

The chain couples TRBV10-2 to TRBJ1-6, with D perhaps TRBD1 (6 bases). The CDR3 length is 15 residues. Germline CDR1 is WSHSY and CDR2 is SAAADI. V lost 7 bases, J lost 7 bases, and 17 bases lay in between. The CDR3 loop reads CASTFDRPLNSPLHF. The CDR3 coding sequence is TGCGCCAGCACCTTCGACAGGCCTCTGAATTCACCCCTCCACTTT.

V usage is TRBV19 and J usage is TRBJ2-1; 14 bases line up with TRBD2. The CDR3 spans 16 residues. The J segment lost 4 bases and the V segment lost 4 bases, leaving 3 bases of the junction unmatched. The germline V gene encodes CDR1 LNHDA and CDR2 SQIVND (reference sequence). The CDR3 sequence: CASSTGTSGGYNEQFF. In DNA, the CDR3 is TGTGCCAGTAGTACAGGGACTAGCGGGGGTTACAATGAGCAGTTCTTC. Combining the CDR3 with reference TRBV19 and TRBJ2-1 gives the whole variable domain DGGITQSPKYLFRKEGQNVTLSCEQNLNHDAMYWYRQDPGQGLRLIYYSQIVNDFQKGDIAEGYSVSREKKESFPLTVTSAQKNPTAFYLCASSTGTSGGYNEQFFGPGTRLTVL.

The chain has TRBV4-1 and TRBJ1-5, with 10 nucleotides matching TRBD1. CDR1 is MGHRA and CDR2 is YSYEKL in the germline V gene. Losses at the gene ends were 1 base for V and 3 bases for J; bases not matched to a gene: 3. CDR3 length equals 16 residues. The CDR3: CASSQAGTGDNQPQHF. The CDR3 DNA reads TGCGCCAGCAGCCAAGCCGGGACAGGGGACAATCAGCCCCAGCATTTT.

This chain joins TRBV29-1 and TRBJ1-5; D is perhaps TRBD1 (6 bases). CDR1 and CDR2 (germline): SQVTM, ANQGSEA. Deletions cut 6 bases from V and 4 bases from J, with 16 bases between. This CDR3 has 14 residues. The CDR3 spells CSVARGVGNQPQHF. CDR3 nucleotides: TGCAGCGTAGCCAGGGGAGTGGGGAATCAGCCCCAGCATTTT.

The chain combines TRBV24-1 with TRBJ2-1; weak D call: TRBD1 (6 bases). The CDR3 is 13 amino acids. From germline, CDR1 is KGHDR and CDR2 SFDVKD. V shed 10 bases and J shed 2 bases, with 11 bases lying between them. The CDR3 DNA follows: TGTGCCACGGGGACAATCCCCTACAATGAGCAGTTCTTC. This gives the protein CATGTIPYNEQFF.

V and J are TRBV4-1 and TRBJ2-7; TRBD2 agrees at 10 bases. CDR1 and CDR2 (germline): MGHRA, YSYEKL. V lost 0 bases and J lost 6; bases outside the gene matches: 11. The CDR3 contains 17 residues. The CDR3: CASSQDWTSGRSLEQYF. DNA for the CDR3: TGCGCCAGCAGCCAAGATTGGACTAGCGGTCGGTCTCTCGAGCAGTACTTC.

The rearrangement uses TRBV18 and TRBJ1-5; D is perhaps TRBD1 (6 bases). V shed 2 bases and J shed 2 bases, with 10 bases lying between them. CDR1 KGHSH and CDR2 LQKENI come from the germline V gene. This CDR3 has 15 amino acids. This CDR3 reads CASSPSSGGNQPQHF. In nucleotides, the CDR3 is TGTGCCAGCTCACCAAGCTCAGGGGGCAATCAGCCCCAGCATTTT.

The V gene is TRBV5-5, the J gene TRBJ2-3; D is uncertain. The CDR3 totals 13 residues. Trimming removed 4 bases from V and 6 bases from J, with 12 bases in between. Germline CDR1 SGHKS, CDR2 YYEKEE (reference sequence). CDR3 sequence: CASSPSPLDTQYF. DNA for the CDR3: TGTGCCAGCAGCCCTAGTCCCCTCGATACGCAGTATTTT.

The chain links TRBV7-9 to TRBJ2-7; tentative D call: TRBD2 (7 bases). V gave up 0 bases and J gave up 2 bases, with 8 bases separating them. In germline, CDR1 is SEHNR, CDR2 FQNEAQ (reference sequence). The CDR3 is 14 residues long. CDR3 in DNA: TGTGCCAGCAGCTTAGCGGGGGGGCCCTACGAGCAGTACGTC. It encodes CASSLAGGPYEQYV.

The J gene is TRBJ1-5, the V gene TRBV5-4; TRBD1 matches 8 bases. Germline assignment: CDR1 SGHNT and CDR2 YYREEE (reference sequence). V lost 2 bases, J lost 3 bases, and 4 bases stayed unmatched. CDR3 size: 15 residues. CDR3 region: CASSLQGGANQPQHF. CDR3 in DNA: TGTGCCAGCAGCTTACAGGGGGGGGCCAATCAGCCCCAGCATTTT. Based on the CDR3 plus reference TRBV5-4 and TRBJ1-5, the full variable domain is ETGVTQSPTHLIKTRGQQVTLRCSSQSGHNTVSWYQQALGQGPQFIFQYYREEENGRGNFPPRFSGLQFPNYSSELNVNALELDDSALYLCASSLQGGANQPQHFGDGTRLSIL.

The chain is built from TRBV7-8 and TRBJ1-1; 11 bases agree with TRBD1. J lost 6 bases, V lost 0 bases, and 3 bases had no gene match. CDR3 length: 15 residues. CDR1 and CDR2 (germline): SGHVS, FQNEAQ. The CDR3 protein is CASSLAGTGGSEAFF. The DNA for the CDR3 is TGTGCCAGCAGCTTAGCGGGGACAGGGGGATCTGAAGCTTTCTTT.

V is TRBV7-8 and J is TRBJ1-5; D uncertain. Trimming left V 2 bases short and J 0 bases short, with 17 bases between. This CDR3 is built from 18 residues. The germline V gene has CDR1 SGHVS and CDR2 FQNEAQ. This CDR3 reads CASSLSVVSRGSNQPQHF. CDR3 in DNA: TGTGCCAGCAGCTTATCAGTGGTCTCGCGGGGTAGCAATCAGCCCCAGCATTTT.

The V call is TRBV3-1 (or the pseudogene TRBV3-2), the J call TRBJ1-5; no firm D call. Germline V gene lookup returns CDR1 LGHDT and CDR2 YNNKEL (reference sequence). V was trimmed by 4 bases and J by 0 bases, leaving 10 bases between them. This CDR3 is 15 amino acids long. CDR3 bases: TGTGCCAGCAGCCCCTCCCCAGGTAGCAATCAGCCCCAGCATTTT. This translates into CASSPSPGSNQPQHF.

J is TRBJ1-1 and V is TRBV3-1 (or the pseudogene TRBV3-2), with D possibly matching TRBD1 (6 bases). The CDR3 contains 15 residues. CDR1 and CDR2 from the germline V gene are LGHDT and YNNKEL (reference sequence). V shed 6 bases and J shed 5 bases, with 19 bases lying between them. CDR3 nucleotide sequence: TGTGCCAGCAGAAAGAACCGGGACGGGACAACTGAAGCTTTCTTT. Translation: CASRKNRDGTTEAFF.

CDR3 in amino acids: CASSQSGTSGSSAFF. CDR3 nucleotide sequence: TGTGCCAGCAGCCAATCCGGGACTAGCGGGAGTTCGGCGTTCTTC. The chain employs TRBV3-1 (or the pseudogene TRBV3-2) and TRBJ2-1; 14 positions match TRBD2. This CDR3 is built from 15 residues. Germline V gene sequence: CDR1 LGHDT, CDR2 YNNKEL (reference sequence). V gave up 2 bases and J gave up 15 bases; unmatched junction bases: 9.

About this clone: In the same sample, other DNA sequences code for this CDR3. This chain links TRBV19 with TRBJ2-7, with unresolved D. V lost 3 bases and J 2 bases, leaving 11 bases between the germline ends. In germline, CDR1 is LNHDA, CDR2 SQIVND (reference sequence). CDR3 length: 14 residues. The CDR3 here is CASSIGSGAYEQYF. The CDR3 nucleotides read TGTGCCAGTAGTATCGGGTCCGGCGCCTACGAGCAGTACTTC.

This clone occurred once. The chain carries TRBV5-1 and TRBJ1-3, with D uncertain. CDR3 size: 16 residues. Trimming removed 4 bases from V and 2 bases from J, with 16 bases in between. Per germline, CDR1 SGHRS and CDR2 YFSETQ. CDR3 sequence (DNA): TGCGCCAGCAGCCTTGAGACTTATTCGGCTGGAAACACCATATATTTT. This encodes CASSLETYSAGNTIYF.

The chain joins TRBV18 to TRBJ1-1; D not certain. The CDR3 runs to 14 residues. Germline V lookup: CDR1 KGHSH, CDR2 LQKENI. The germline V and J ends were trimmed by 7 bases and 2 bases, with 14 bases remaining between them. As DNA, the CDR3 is TGTGCCAGCTTCGAAGGGAGAGGAAACACTGAAGCTTTCTTT. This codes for CASFEGRGNTEAFF.

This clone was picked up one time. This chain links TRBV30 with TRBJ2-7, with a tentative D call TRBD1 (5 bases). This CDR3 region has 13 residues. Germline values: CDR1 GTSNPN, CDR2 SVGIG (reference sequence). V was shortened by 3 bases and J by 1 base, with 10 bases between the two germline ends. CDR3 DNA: TGTGCCTGGAGCGGTGCAGGGTCCTACGAGCAGTACGTC. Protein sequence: CAWSGAGSYEQYV.

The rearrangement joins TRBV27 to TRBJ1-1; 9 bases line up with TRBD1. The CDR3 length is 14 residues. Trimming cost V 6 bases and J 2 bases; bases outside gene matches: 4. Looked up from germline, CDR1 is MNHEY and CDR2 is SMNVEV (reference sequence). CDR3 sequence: CASSRQGVNTEAFF. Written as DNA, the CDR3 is TGTGCCAGCAGCCGACAGGGGGTTAACACTGAAGCTTTCTTT.

The CDR3 nucleotides read TGTGCCACCAGCAGCCTCGGGACAGAGAGCTCCTATAATTCACCCCTCCACTTT. This sequence encodes CATSSLGTESSYNSPLHF. The chain links TRBV15 to TRBJ1-6; 7 bases are a match to TRBD1. Losses at the gene ends were 3 bases for V and 0 bases for J; bases not matched to a gene: 8. CDR3 length: 18 residues. Germline-derived CDR1 and CDR2 are LNHNV and YYDKDF (reference sequence).

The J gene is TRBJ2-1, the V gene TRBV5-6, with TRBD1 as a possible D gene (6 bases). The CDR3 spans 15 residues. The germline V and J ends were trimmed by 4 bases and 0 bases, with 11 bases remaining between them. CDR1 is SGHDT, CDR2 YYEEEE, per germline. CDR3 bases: TGTGCCAGCAGCCTACAGGGAATCTCCTACAATGAGCAGTTCTTC. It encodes CASSLQGISYNEQFF.

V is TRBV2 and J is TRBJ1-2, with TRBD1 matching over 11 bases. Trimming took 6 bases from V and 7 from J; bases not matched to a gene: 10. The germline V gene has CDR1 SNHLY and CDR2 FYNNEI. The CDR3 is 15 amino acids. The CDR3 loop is CASSARRGTGGGYTF. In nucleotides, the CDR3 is TGTGCCAGCAGCGCTCGTCGCGGGACAGGGGGTGGCTACACCTTC.

The CDR3 region is CASSPGSGYTF. The DNA of the CDR3 is TGTGCCAGCAGCCCAGGATCCGGCTACACCTTC. The V and J genes are TRBV5-6 and TRBJ1-2; D gene unclear. CDR1 SGHDT and CDR2 YYEEEE come from the germline V gene. V was trimmed by 4 bases and J by 8 bases, leaving 9 bases between them. The CDR3 consists of 11 residues.

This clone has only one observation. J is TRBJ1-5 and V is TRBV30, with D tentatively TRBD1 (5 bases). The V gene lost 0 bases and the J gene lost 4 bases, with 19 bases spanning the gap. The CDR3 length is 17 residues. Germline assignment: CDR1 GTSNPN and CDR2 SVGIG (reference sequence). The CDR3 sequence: CAWSVSRGQPTNQPQHF. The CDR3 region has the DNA TGTGCCTGGAGTGTATCTAGGGGCCAACCTACTAATCAGCCCCAGCATTTT.

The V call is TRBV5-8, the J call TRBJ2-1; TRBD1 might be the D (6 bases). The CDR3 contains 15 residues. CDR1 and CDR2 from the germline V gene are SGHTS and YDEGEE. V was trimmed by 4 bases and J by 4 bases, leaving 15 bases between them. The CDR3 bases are TGTGCCAGCAGCCATCTGAGACAGGTATACAATGAGCAGTTCTTC. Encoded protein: CASSHLRQVYNEQFF.

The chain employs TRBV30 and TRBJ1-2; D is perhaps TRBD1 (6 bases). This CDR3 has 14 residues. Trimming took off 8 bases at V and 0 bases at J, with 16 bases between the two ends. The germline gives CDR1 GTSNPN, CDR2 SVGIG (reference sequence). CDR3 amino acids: CAGKGDKTNYGYTF. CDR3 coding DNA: TGTGCCGGCAAGGGGGACAAAACTAACTATGGCTACACCTTC. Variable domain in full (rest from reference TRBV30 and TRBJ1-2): SQTIHQWPATLVQPVGSPLSLECTVEGTSNPNLYWYRQAAGRGLQLLFYSVGIGQISSEVPQNLSASRPQDRQFILSSKKLLLSDSGFYLCAGKGDKTNYGYTFGSGTRLTVV.

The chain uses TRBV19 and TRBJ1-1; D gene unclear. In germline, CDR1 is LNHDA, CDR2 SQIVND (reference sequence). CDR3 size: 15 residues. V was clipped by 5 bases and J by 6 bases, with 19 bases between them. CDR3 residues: CASSVAGSTIAEAFF. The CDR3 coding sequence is TGTGCCAGTAGTGTCGCCGGGAGCACTATCGCTGAAGCTTTCTTT.